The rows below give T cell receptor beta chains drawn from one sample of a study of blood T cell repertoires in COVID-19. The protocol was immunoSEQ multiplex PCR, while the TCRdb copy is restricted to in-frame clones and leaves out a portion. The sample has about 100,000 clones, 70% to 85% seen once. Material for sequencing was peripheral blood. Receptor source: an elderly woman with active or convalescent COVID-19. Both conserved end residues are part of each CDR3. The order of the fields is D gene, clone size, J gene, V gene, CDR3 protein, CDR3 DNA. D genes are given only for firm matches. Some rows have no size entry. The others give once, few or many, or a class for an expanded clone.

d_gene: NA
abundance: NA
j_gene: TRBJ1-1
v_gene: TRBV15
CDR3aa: CATSRAKPGRPEAFF
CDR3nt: TGTGCCACCAGCAGAGCAAAACCCGGGAGGCCTGAAGCTTTCTTT

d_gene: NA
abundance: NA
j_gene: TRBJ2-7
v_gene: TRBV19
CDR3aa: CASTHTPRQASYEQYF
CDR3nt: TGTGCCAGTACCCATACCCCCAGACAGGCCTCCTACGAGCAGTACTTC

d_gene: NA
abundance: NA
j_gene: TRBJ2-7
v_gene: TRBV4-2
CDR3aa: CASSQGLGAYEQYF
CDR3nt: TGTGCCAGCAGCCAAGGTCTCGGGGCCTACGAGCAGTACTTC

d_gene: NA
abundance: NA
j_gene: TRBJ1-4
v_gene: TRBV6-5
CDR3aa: CASTPEGRRGKLFF
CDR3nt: TGTGCCAGCACCCCCGAGGGCCGGCGGGGAAAACTGTTTTTT

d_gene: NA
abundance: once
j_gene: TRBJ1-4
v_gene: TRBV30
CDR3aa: CAWSARLNEKLFF
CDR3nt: TGTGCCTGGAGTGCCAGGCTTAATGAAAAACTGTTTTTT

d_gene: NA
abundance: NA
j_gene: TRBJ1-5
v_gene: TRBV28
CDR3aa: CASSLVTIRSNQPQHF
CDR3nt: TGTGCCAGCAGTTTGGTGACAATCAGAAGCAATCAGCCCCAGCATTTT

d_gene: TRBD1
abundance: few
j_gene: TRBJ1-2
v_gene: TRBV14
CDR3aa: CASSQAQGGGGYTF
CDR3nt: TGTGCCAGCAGCCAAGCACAGGGGGGTGGTGGCTACACCTTC

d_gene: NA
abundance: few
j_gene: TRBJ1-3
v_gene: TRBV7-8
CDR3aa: CASSFTDQGYGNTIYF
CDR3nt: TGTGCCAGCAGCTTTACCGATCAGGGGTATGGAAACACCATATATTTT

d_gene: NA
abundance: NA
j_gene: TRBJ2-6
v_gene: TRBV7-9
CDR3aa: CASSLVQAQANVLTF
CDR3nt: TGTGCCAGCAGCTTAGTACAGGCGCAGGCCAACGTCCTGACTTTC

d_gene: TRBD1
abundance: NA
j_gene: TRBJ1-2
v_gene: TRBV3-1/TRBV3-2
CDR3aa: CASSQGAGGIGGYTF
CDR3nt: TGTGCCAGCAGCCAAGGGGCAGGGGGTATAGGAGGCTACACCTTC

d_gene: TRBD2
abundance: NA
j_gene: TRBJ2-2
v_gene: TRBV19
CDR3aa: CASSNSGAKTGELFF
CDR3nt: TGTGCCAGTAGTAATAGCGGGGCGAAAACCGGGGAGCTGTTTTTT

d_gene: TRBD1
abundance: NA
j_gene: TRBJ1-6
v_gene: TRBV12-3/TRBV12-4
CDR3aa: CASSHRGRIHF
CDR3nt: TGTGCCAGCAGCCACAGGGGAAGGATCCACTTT

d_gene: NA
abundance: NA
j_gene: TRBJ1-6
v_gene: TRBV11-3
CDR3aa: CASSLVRDSPLHF
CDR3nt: TGTGCCAGCAGCTTAGTGCGGGATTCACCCCTCCACTTT

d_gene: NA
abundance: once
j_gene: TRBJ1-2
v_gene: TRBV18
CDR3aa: CASSPPLSGIPNYGYTF
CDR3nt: TGTGCCAGCTCCCCGCCCCTGTCCGGGATTCCTAACTATGGCTACACCTTC

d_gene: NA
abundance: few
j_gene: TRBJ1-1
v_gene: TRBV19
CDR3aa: CASSTQEVRTEAFF
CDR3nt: TGTGCCAGTAGTACTCAGGAAGTTAGAACTGAAGCTTTCTTT

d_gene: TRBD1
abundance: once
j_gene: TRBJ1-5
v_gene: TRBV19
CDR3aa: CASSGLAGTGAGNQPQHF
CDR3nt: TGTGCCAGTAGCGGACTCGCCGGGACAGGGGCCGGCAATCAGCCCCAGCATTTT

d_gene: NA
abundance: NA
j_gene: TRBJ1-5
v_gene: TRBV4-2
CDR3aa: CASSPGRTNQPQHF
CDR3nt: TGTGCCAGCAGCCCAGGACGGACTAATCAGCCCCAGCATTTT

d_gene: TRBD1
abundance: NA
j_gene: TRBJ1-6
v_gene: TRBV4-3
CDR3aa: CASSQDSIGTGYNSPLHF
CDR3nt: TGCGCCAGCAGCCAAGATTCTATAGGGACAGGGTACAATTCACCCCTCCACTTT

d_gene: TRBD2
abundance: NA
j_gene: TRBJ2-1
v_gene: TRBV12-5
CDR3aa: CASGFTSSGGGNEQFF
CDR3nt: TGTGCTAGTGGTTTCACTTCTAGCGGTGGAGGGAATGAGCAGTTCTTC

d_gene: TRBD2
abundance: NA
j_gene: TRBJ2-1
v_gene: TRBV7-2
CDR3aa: CASSLGLAGLLREQFF
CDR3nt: TGTGCCAGCAGCCTTGGACTAGCGGGTTTACTCCGTGAGCAGTTCTTC

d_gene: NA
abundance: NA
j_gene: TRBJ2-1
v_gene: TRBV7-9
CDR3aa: CASSQRAPTYNEQFF
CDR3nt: TGTGCCAGCAGCCAGCGGGCCCCTACCTACAATGAGCAGTTCTTC

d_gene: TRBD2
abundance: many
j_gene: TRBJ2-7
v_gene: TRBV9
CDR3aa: CASSSRGATSDEQYF
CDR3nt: TGTGCCAGCAGCTCCCGGGGGGCGACTAGCGACGAGCAGTACTTC

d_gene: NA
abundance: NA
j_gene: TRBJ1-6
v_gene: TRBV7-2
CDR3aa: CASSLQGRNSPLHF
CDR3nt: TGTGCCAGCAGCTTACAGGGAAGGAATTCACCCCTCCACTTT

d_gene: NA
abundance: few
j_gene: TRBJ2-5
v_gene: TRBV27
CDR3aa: CASSFGGLQETQYF
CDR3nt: TGTGCCAGCAGTTTCGGGGGGCTCCAAGAGACCCAGTACTTC

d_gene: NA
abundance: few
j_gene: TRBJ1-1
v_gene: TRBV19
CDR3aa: CASSILWTEGPLGKTEAFF
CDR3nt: TGTGCCAGTAGTATCCTCTGGACTGAAGGTCCGCTTGGGAAGACTGAAGCTTTCTTT

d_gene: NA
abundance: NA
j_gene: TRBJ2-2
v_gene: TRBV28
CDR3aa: CATAYVNTGELFF
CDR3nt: TGTGCCACCGCGTATGTGAACACCGGGGAGCTGTTTTTT

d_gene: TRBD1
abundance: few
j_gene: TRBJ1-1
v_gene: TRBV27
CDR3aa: CASSSRQGFNTEAFF
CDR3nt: TGTGCCAGCAGTTCACGACAGGGATTCAACACTGAAGCTTTCTTT

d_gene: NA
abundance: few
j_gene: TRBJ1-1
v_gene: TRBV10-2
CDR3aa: CASSELSLENTEAFF
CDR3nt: TGCGCCAGCAGCGAACTCAGCCTAGAGAACACTGAAGCTTTCTTT

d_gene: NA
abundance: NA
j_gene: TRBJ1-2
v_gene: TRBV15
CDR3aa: CATSTTVVYGYTF
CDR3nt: TGTGCCACCAGCACTACAGTTGTCTATGGCTACACCTTC

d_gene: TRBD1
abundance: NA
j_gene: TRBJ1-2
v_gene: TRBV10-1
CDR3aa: CASSEKGATAGYTF
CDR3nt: TGCGCCAGCAGTGAAAAGGGGGCGACAGCTGGCTACACCTTC

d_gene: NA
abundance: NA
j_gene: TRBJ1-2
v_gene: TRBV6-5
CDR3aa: CASSREGNYGYTF
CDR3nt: TGTGCCAGCAGTCGGGAGGGGAACTATGGCTACACCTTC

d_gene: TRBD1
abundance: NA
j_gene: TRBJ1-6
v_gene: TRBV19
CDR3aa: CASSRDTGVGNSPLHF
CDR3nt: TGTGCCAGTAGTAGAGATACAGGGGTAGGCAATTCACCCCTCCACTTT

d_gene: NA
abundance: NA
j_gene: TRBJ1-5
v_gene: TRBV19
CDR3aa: CASSYDFSNQPQHF
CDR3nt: TGTGCCAGTAGTTATGACTTTAGCAATCAGCCCCAGCATTTT

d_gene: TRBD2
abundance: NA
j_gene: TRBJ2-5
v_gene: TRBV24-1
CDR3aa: CATSDLGLGGQETQYF
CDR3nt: TGTGCCACCAGTGATTTGGGGCTGGGAGGGCAAGAGACCCAGTACTTC

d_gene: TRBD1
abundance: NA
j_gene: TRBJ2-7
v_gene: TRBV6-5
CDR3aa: CASSWTGDYEQYF
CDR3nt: TGTGCCAGCAGTTGGACAGGGGATTACGAGCAGTACTTC

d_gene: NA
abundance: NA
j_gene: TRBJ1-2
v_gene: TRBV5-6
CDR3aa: CASSLDRHYGYTF
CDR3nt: TGTGCCAGCAGCTTGGACAGACACTATGGCTACACCTTC

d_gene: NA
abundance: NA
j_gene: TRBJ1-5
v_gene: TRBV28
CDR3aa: CALGTGHRQPQHF
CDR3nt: TGTGCGCTTGGAACAGGTCATCGTCAGCCCCAGCATTTT

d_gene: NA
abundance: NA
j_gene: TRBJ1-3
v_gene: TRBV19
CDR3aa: CATEQAAGNTIYF
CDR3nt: TGTGCCACCGAACAGGCTGCCGGAAACACCATATATTTT

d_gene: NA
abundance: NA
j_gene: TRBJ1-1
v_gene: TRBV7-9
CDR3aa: CASSAGEYTEAFF
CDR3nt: TGTGCCAGCAGCGCGGGCGAATACACTGAAGCTTTCTTT

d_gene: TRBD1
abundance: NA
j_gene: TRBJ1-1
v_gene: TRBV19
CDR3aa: CASLDRVDTEAFF
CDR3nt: TGTGCCAGTCTGGACAGGGTCGACACTGAAGCTTTCTTT

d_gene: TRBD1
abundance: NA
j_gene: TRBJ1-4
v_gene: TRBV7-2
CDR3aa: CASSKEGTDNEKLFF
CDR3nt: TGTGCCAGCAGTAAAGAGGGGACAGATAATGAAAAACTGTTTTTT

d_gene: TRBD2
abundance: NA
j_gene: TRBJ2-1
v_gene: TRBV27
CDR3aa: CASKKAGGKNNEQFF
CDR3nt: TGTGCCAGCAAGAAAGCGGGAGGGAAAAACAATGAGCAGTTCTTC